This T cell receptor beta chain came from a study of blood T cell repertoires in COVID-19. Study at large: Donors in the United States, Italy and Spain gave samples during acute or convalescent COVID-19.

CDR3 length: 14 amino acids. Germline CDR1 SGHNT, CDR2 YYREEE (reference sequence). The V gene end was trimmed by 2 bases and the J gene end by 5 bases; junction bases not matched to a gene: 0. Only in-frame clones appear in the TCRdb table, and some are missing; sequencing was by immunoSEQ multiplex PCR. The sample lists 150,000 to 200,000 clones, 80% to 90% occurring once. The TCR comes from a man between 45 and 60 years old with active or convalescent COVID-19. This chain links TRBV5-4 with TRBJ2-1; TRBD2 agrees at 11 bases. Sequenced sample: peripheral blood. For the CDR3, the DNA is TGTGCCAGCAGCTTTAGCGGGGGGGACAATGAGCAGTTCTTC. It specifies CASSFSGGDNEQFF.